This passage covers 16 T cell receptor beta chains from one sample sequenced in a study of T cells in Graves' hyperthyroidism and ophthalmopathy. Authors of the study amplified TCR beta CDR3 regions from RNA transcripts. HTBI primers were used for first-round RT-PCR of the TCR CDR3. TCRdb passed the multiplex PCR reads through MiXCR, listing each CDR3 protein once. In the table there are about 510,000 distinct CDR3 sequences, approximately 14% of which are singletons. The sequencing input was blood. The source of these receptors is a woman aged 40 to 50 with Graves' hyperthyroidism.

A few counts support this clonotype. This chain joins TRBV14 and TRBJ2-3; 7 bases line up with TRBD2. The CDR3 has 20 residues. The V gene end was trimmed by 2 bases and the J gene end by 0 bases; junction bases not matched to a gene: 17. CDR1 is SGHDN and CDR2 is FVKESK in the germline V gene. The chain's CDR3 is CASSQSIQRLAQISTDTQYF. In DNA, the CDR3 is TGTGCCAGCAGCCAATCAATTCAAAGACTAGCCCAAATTAGCACAGATACGCAGTATTTT.

This clonotype was seen repeatedly, ten times or more. The V gene is TRBV6-1, the J gene TRBJ2-1, with TRBD2 matching 11 bases. Trimming at V came to 7 bases and at J to 8 bases, leaving 16 bases not matched to a gene. Germline CDR1 MNHNS, CDR2 SASEGT. There are 17 residues in the CDR3. The CDR3 reads CASNPKGTSGSSDEQFF. The CDR3 nucleotides are TGTGCCAGCAACCCGAAAGGGACTAGCGGTTCCTCGGATGAGCAGTTCTTC.

This clonotype showed up just a few times. The CDR3 DNA sequence: TGTGCCAGCAGTTTACCGGGACTACCTTACGAGCAGTACTTC. Its protein product is CASSLPGLPYEQYF. This rearrangement joins TRBV28 to TRBJ2-7, with 7 bases aligning to TRBD2. Germline-derived CDR1 and CDR2 are MDHEN and SYDVKM. This CDR3 has 14 amino acids. V was clipped by 2 bases and J by 4 bases; unmatched bases: 5.

In its sample, this clonotype was seen a few times. This chain uses TRBV24-1 with TRBJ2-1; the match to TRBD2 covers 8 bases. Losses at the gene ends were 11 bases for V and 5 bases for J; bases not matched to a gene: 7. The germline CDR1 and CDR2 sequences are KGHDR and SFDVKD. The CDR3 is 13 residues long. The CDR3 protein is CAIREGTNNEQFF. The CDR3 nucleotides are TGTGCCATCCGGGAGGGTACAAACAATGAGCAGTTCTTC.

This clonotype was found many times. The CDR3 spells CASSPTGPIGTGELFF. The CDR3 DNA follows: TGTGCCAGCTCACCAACAGGGCCCATTGGCACCGGGGAGCTGTTTTTT. The V gene is TRBV18, the J gene TRBJ2-2, with D perhaps TRBD1 (6 bases). The V gene lost 2 bases and the J gene lost 4 bases, with 14 bases spanning the gap. Germline loops: CDR1 KGHSH, CDR2 LQKENI. The CDR3 length is 16 residues. Supplemented by reference TRBV18 and TRBJ2-2, the full variable domain reads NAGVMQNPRHLVRRRGQEARLRCSPMKGHSHVYWYRQLPEEGLKFMVYLQKENIIDESGMPKERFSAEFPKEGPSILRIQQVVRGDSAAYFCASSPTGPIGTGELFFGEGSRLTVL.

As regards this clonotype: A read error may explain this, as a much larger clone is one base away. The J gene is TRBJ2-3, the V gene TRBV11-2, with a weak D call TRBD1 (5 bases). The end of the DNA aligns better with TRBJ1-5, so the J call may be wrong. The CDR3 consists of 23 residues. Germline lookup yields CDR1 SGHAT and CDR2 FQNNGV. CDR3: CASSHSLWSSASWGNQYTDTQHF. Here the CDR3 DNA reads TGTGCCAGCAGCCATTCCCTTTGGAGCTCCGCGTCGTGGGGGAACCAGTACACAGATACGCAGCATTTT.

The chain has TRBV28 and TRBJ2-4; no definite D call. Trimming shortened V by 8 bases and J by 0 bases, and 14 bases separated the two germline ends. Germline CDR1 reads MDHEN; CDR2 reads SYDVKM. The CDR3 runs 15 residues. CDR3 residues: CASQGMGLAKNIQYF. CDR3 nucleotide sequence: TGTGCCAGCCAAGGGATGGGGTTAGCCAAAAACATTCAGTACTTC. Supplemented by reference TRBV28 and TRBJ2-4, the full variable domain reads DVKVTQSSRYLVKRTGEKVFLECVQDMDHENMFWYRQDPGLGLRLIYFSYDVKMKEKGDIPEGYSVSREKKERFSLILESASTNQTSMYLCASQGMGLAKNIQYFGAGTRLSVL.

This chain connects TRBV29-1 to TRBJ2-7; weak D call: TRBD1 (5 bases). This CDR3 has 12 residues. Germline V gene lookup returns CDR1 SQVTM and CDR2 ANQGSEA. Trimming stripped 6 bases from V and 2 bases from J, with 11 bases between. CDR3 protein: CSVSQGAYEQYF. CDR3 DNA sequence: TGCAGCGTGTCCCAGGGCGCCTACGAGCAGTACTTC.

This clonotype has a count of ten or more. Its ends do not fully match the called genes, so a read error is possible. The chain links TRBV7-8 to TRBJ1-1; a possible D gene is TRBD1 (6 bases). The CDR3 has 12 amino acids. From germline, CDR1 is SGHVS and CDR2 FQNEAQ. CDR3 bases: TGTGCCAGCAGATCAGGGGACACTAAAGCTTTCTTT. Its protein product is CASRSGDTKAFF.

As concerns this clonotype: This may be a read error: a much more frequent sequence differs by one nucleotide. The DNA of the CDR3 is TGTGCCAGCAGTGAAACAGAATCCCCAGATACGCAGTATTTT. Residues: CASSETESPDTQYF. The V gene is TRBV6-1, the J gene TRBJ2-3; the D is unclear. The germline V gene has CDR1 MNHNS and CDR2 SASEGT. This CDR3 spans 14 amino acids. V was shortened by 2 bases and J by 4 bases, with 10 bases between the two germline ends.

This clonotype showed up many times. In nucleotides, the CDR3 is TGTGCCAGCAGTCAACTAACCGGGACGGACCTCTATTCACCCCTCCACTTT. Protein product: CASSQLTGTDLYSPLHF. The V and J genes are TRBV28 and TRBJ1-6, with D possibly being TRBD1 (5 bases). CDR1 MDHEN and CDR2 SYDVKM come from the germline V gene. V lost 5 bases and J 8 bases, leaving 22 bases between the germline ends. The CDR3 sequence is 17 residues long.

This clonotype came up many times. The chain is built from TRBV28 and TRBJ1-3, with D uncertain. The CDR3 covers 15 residues. Germline CDR1 MDHEN, CDR2 SYDVKM. Trimming left V 7 bases short and J 2 bases short, with 15 bases between. Written as DNA, the CDR3 is TGTGCCAGCACCGGGGATGTTACTGCTGGAAACACCATATATTTT. It is translated as CASTGDVTAGNTIYF. Combining the CDR3 with reference TRBV28 and TRBJ1-3 gives the whole variable domain DVKVTQSSRYLVKRTGEKVFLECVQDMDHENMFWYRQDPGLGLRLIYFSYDVKMKEKGDIPEGYSVSREKKERFSLILESASTNQTSMYLCASTGDVTAGNTIYFGEGSWLTVV.

This clonotype has only a few counts. The V and J genes are TRBV3-1 and TRBJ2-3; TRBD2 matches 12 bases. CDR1 is LGHDT and CDR2 is YNNKEL in the germline V gene (reference sequence). CDR3 length equals 15 residues. The V segment lost 6 bases and the J segment 2 bases; nucleotides outside the gene matches: 3. The CDR3 sequence: CASSSSGRVTDTQYF. CDR3 DNA sequence: TGTGCCAGCAGTTCTAGCGGGAGGGTCACAGATACGCAGTATTTT.

V and J are TRBV29-1 and TRBJ1-1; 9 bases fit TRBD1. Losses at the gene ends were 8 bases for V and 11 bases for J; bases not matched to a gene: 21. From germline, CDR1 is SQVTM and CDR2 ANQGSEA. The CDR3 has 15 residues. The CDR3 DNA sequence: TGCAGCTCGGAAAATATAGACAGGGGGAAAGTAGGGGCTTTCTTT. It yields the protein CSSENIDRGKVGAFF.

This clonotype was seen more than once but under ten times. The rearrangement uses TRBV11-2 and TRBJ2-1; 9 bases match TRBD1. The germline CDR1 and CDR2 sequences are SGHAT and FQNNGV. V gave up 3 bases and J gave up 8 bases; unmatched junction bases: 11. The CDR3 is 16 amino acids. As DNA, the CDR3 is TGTGCCAGCAGCTTGGGGGCCCCGGGACAGGGCCATGAGCAGTTCTTC. Protein sequence: CASSLGAPGQGHEQFF.

In its sample, this clonotype was seen many times. The chain uses TRBV7-3 and TRBJ2-7, with D perhaps TRBD1 (6 bases). V was pared by 5 bases and J by 2 bases, with 13 bases between. The CDR3 has 14 amino acids. Looked up from germline, CDR1 is SGHTA and CDR2 is FQGTGA. CDR3 DNA: TGTGCCAGCAGCCCCCCGGACAGCCCCTACGAGCAGTACTTC. Encoded protein: CASSPPDSPYEQYF.